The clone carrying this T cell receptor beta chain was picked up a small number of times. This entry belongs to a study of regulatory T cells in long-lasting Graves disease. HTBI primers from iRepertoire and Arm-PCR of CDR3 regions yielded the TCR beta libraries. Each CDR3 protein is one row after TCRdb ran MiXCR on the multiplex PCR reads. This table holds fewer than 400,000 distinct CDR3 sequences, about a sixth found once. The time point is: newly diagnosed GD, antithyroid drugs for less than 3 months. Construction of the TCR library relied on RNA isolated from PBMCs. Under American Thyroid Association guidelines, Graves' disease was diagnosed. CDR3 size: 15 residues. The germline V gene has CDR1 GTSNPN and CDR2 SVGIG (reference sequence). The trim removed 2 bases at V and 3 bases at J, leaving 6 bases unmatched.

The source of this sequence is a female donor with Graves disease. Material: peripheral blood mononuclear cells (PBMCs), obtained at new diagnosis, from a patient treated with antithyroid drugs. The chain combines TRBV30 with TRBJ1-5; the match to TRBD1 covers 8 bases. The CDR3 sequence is CAWSPRGRVNQPQHF. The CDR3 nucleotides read TGTGCCTGGAGTCCCAGGGGGCGAGTCAATCAGCCCCAGCATTTT.